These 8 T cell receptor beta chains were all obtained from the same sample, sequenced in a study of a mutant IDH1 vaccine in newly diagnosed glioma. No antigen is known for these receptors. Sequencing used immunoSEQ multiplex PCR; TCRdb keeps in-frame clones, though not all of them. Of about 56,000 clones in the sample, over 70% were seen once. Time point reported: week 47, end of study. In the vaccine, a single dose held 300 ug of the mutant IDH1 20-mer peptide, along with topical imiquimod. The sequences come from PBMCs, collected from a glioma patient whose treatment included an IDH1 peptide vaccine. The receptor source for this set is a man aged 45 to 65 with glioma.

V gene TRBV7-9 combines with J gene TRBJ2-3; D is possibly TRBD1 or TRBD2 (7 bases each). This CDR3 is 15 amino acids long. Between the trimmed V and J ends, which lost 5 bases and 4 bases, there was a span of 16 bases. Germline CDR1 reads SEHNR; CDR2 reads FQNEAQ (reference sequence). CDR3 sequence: CASSVAGGVADTQYF. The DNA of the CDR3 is TGTGCCAGCAGCGTCGCAGGGGGGGTGGCAGATACGCAGTATTTT.

CDR3 residues: CASSVMNTEAFF. CDR3 sequence (DNA): TGTGCCAGCAGTGTAATGAACACTGAAGCTTTCTTT. V and J are TRBV25-1 and TRBJ1-1, with D unresolved. CDR1 MGHDK and CDR2 SYGVNS come from the germline V gene. Trimming left V 4 bases short and J 0 bases short, with 3 bases between. The CDR3 is made up of 12 amino acids.

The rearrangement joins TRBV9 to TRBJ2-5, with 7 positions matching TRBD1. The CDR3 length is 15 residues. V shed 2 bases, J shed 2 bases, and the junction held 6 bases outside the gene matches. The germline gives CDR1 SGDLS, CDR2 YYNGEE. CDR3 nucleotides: TGTGCCAGCAGCGTCCAGACAGGGACACAAGAGACCCAGTACTTC. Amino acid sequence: CASSVQTGTQETQYF.

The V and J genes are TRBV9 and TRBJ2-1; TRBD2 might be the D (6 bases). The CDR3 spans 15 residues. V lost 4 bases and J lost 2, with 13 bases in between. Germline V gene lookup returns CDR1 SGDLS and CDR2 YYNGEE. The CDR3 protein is CASSTRLATYNEQFF. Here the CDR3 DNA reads TGTGCCAGCAGCACCCGCCTAGCGACCTACAATGAGCAGTTCTTC.

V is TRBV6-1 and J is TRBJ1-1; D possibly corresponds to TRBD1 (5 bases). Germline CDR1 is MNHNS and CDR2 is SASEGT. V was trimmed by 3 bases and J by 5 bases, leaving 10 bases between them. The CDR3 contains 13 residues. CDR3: CASSDREGTEAFF. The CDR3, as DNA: TGTGCCAGCAGTGACAGGGAAGGAACTGAAGCTTTCTTT.

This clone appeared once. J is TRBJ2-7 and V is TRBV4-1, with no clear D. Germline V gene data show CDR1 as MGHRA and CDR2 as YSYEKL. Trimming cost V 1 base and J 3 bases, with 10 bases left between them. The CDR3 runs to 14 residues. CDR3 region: CASSQGRVGYEQYF. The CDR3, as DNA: TGCGCCAGCAGCCAAGGTCGAGTCGGCTACGAGCAGTACTTC.

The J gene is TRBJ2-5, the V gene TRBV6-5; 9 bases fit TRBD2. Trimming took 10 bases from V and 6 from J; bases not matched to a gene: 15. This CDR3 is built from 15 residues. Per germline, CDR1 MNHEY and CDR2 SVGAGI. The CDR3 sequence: CATWGSGGRGKTQYF. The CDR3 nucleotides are TGTGCCACCTGGGGTAGCGGGGGAAGAGGAAAGACCCAGTACTTC.

CDR3 amino acids: CASSLSGGYNSPLHF. The CDR3 DNA reads TGTGCCAGCAGTTTATCAGGGGGCTATAATTCACCCCTCCACTTT. The rearrangement joins TRBV27 to TRBJ1-6; D is perhaps TRBD1 (6 bases). The germline CDR1 and CDR2 sequences are MNHEY and SMNVEV (reference sequence). Between the trimmed V and J ends, which lost 0 bases and 3 bases, there was a span of 6 bases. The CDR3 totals 15 residues.